Listed below are T cell receptor beta chains from one sample, sequenced in a study of human T cells and chemical hapten exposure. TCRdb reprocessed the RACE reads via MiXCR and lists one record per CDR3 protein. The table lists about 90,000 distinct CDR3 sequences, around 9.9% of them singletons. The sample consisted of whole blood, taken in connection with sensitization to the hapten diphenylcyclopropenone (DPC). These receptors were taken from a woman between 25 and 40 years old with alopecia areata. Some clones in this sample may be carry-over from other donors' samples. Both conserved end residues are part of each CDR3. The order of the fields is J gene, clone size, V gene, D gene, CDR3 protein, CDR3 DNA. The D gene is left open where the match is weak. Only some rows state a clone size, as once, few, many or a class for expanded clones.

TRBJ2-2 | few | TRBV5-1 | TRBD2 | CASSQDSGGPRTGELFF | TGCGCCAGCAGCCAGGACAGCGGGGGGCCTCGCACCGGGGAGCTGTTTTTT
TRBJ2-7 | few | TRBV20-1 | TRBD2 | CSARDGPLLAGASYEQYF | TGCAGTGCTAGAGATGGCCCCCTGCTAGCGGGAGCCTCCTACGAGCAGTACTTC
TRBJ2-7 | NA | TRBV3-1 | NA | CASSPFRNPYEQYF | TGTGCCAGCAGCCCATTTCGTAACCCCTACGAGCAGTACTTC
TRBJ2-1 | few | TRBV3-1 | TRBD2 | CASSQDIGTSGFNEQFF | TGTGCCAGCAGCCAAGATATCGGGACTAGCGGATTCAATGAGCAGTTCTTC
TRBJ2-1 | NA | TRBV5-5 | NA | CASSVAGRREDNEQFF | TGTGCCAGCAGCGTCGCGGGTCGCAGGGAGGACAATGAGCAGTTCTTC
TRBJ2-1 | NA | TRBV18 | NA | CASSPGQFDNEQFF | TGTGCCAGCTCACCGGGGCAGTTCGACAATGAGCAGTTCTTC
TRBJ1-4 | many | TRBV19 | NA | CATRGGATNEKLFF | TGTGCCACCCGTGGCGGTGCAACTAATGAAAAACTGTTTTTT
TRBJ1-3 | NA | TRBV7-8 | NA | CASSLAHGGGNTIYF | TGTGCCAGCAGCTTAGCGCACGGTGGTGGAAACACCATATATTTT
TRBJ1-4 | many | TRBV18 | TRBD1 | CASSPDRGAEKLFF | TGTGCCAGCTCACCGGACAGGGGGGCTGAAAAACTGTTTTTT
TRBJ2-3 | few | TRBV9 | NA | CASSPEGRGSTDTQYF | TGTGCCAGCAGCCCCGAGGGGCGGGGCAGCACAGATACGCAGTATTTT
TRBJ2-1 | few | TRBV24-1 | NA | CATSDLTTYNEQFF | TGTGCCACCAGTGATTTGACCACGTACAATGAGCAGTTCTTC
TRBJ2-5 | many | TRBV5-6 | NA | CASSLEEGWETQYF | TGTGCCAGCAGCTTGGAAGAGGGCTGGGAGACCCAGTACTTC
TRBJ2-7 | few | TRBV20-1 | TRBD2 | CSARDPQRGPYEQYF | TGCAGTGCTAGAGATCCCCAGCGGGGGCCCTACGAGCAGTACTTC
TRBJ2-1 | few | TRBV7-9 | TRBD1 | CASSPKVGDRSYNEQFF | TGTGCCAGCAGCCCTAAAGTCGGGGACAGGTCCTACAATGAGCAGTTCTTC
TRBJ2-7 | many | TRBV9 | NA | CASSTGTDLREVSYEQYF | TGTGCCAGCAGCACTGGGACCGACTTGAGGGAGGTATCCTACGAGCAGTACTTC
TRBJ2-7 | NA | TRBV5-1 | TRBD2 | CASTPGLAGGPYEQYF | TGCGCCAGCACCCCCGGCCTAGCGGGAGGGCCCTACGAGCAGTACTTC
TRBJ1-6 | many | TRBV29-1 | NA | CSVEITENSPLHF | TGCAGCGTTGAAATCACCGAGAATTCACCCCTCCACTTT
TRBJ1-4 | many | TRBV20-1 | TRBD1 | CSARGAGGPEELFF | TGCAGTGCTAGAGGGGCAGGGGGCCCGGAGGAACTGTTTTTT
TRBJ2-5 | many | TRBV7-9 | NA | CASSLNRQETQYF | TGTGCCAGCAGCTTAAACCGACAAGAGACCCAGTACTTC
TRBJ2-3 | few | TRBV6-5 | NA | CASRVGGVRTDTQYF | TGTGCCAGTCGAGTCGGTGGGGTGCGCACAGATACGCAGTATTTT
TRBJ2-7 | many | TRBV6-5 | NA | CASSSYLDEQYF | TGTGCCAGCAGTTCTTATTTGGACGAGCAGTACTTC
TRBJ2-5 | few | TRBV4-1 | NA | CASSQGVAQETQYF | TGCGCCAGCAGCCAAGGAGTTGCCCAAGAGACCCAGTACTTC
TRBJ1-1 | many | TRBV4-1 | NA | CASSQPTGDTEAFF | TGCGCCAGCAGCCAGCCCACAGGAGACACTGAAGCTTTCTTT
TRBJ1-3 | few | TRBV9 | NA | CASSVEGSGNTIYF | TGTGCCAGCAGCGTAGAAGGCTCTGGAAACACCATATATTTT
TRBJ1-5 | NA | TRBV28 | NA | CATCPPGSNQPQHF | TGTGCCACCTGCCCCCCAGGGAGCAATCAGCCCCAGCATTTT
TRBJ2-1 | few | TRBV7-2 | NA | CASSLAISSYNEQFF | TGTGCCAGCAGCTTAGCCATTAGCTCCTACAATGAGCAGTTCTTC
TRBJ2-7 | NA | TRBV6-6 | TRBD1 | CASFTGGRPYEQYF | TGTGCCAGCTTTACAGGGGGAAGGCCCTACGAGCAGTACTTC
TRBJ1-5 | NA | TRBV7-2 | NA | CASSLMTQPQHF | TGTGCCAGCAGCTTAATGACCCAGCCCCAGCATTTT
TRBJ1-4 | few | TRBV5-6 | TRBD1 | CASSLAQQGFTVRKLFF | TGTGCCAGCAGCTTGGCCCAACAGGGGTTCACCGTACGAAAACTGTTTTTT
TRBJ2-2 | few | TRBV5-1 | NA | CASSLGGTANTGELFF | TGCGCCAGCAGCCTGGGAGGGACAGCGAACACCGGGGAGCTGTTTTTT
TRBJ2-6 | NA | TRBV10-3 | TRBD1 | CASGQGDSGANVLTF | TGTGCCTCGGGACAGGGGGACTCTGGGGCCAACGTCCTGACTTTC
TRBJ2-5 | NA | TRBV12-3/TRBV12-4 | NA | CASSRSLGETQYF | TGTGCCAGCAGCCGATCCCTGGGAGAGACCCAGTACTTC
TRBJ2-4 | many | TRBV5-5 | NA | CASFPTALLLAKNIQYF | TGTGCCAGCTTTCCGACAGCGTTACTACTAGCCAAAAACATTCAGTACTTC
TRBJ2-7 | many | TRBV20-1 | TRBD2 | CSAQSSGRSYEQYF | TGCAGTGCCCAATCTAGCGGCCGGTCCTACGAGCAGTACTTC
TRBJ2-5 | NA | TRBV29-1 | TRBD2 | CSVAGRLAKQETQYF | TGCAGCGTTGCCGGACGACTAGCGAAACAAGAGACCCAGTACTTC
TRBJ2-1 | many | TRBV27 | TRBD2 | CASSTNPGLAGVNEQFF | TGTGCCAGCAGTACCAATCCGGGACTAGCGGGGGTTAATGAGCAGTTCTTC
TRBJ1-2 | few | TRBV28 | NA | CASSPQTGIYGYTF | TGTGCCAGCAGTCCACAAACAGGAATCTATGGCTACACCTTC
TRBJ1-1 | NA | TRBV7-9 | TRBD1 | CASSPGTGGRGSEAFF | TGTGCCAGCAGCCCCGGGACAGGGGGCAGAGGTTCCGAAGCTTTCTTT
TRBJ1-5 | few | TRBV3-1 | NA | CASSQDRGSPWGQPQHF | TGTGCCAGCAGCCAAGATCGGGGCAGCCCTTGGGGTCAGCCCCAGCATTTT
TRBJ2-6 | few | TRBV7-8 | NA | CASSLRGTGANVLTF | TGTGCCAGCAGCTTACGAGGGACTGGGGCCAACGTCCTGACTTTC
TRBJ1-5 | many | TRBV29-1 | NA | CSVAPDRDNQPQHF | TGCAGCGTCGCCCCGGACCGAGACAATCAGCCCCAGCATTTT
TRBJ1-2 | many | TRBV7-9 | NA | CASSRDGTNYGYTF | TGTGCCAGCAGCCGCGACGGGACTAACTATGGCTACACCTTC
TRBJ2-4 | many | TRBV11-1 | NA | CASSLHQGLGNIQYF | TGTGCCAGCAGCTTACATCAGGGGCTGGGGAACATTCAGTACTTC
TRBJ1-4 | many | TRBV10-3 | NA | CAISEGTEKLFF | TGTGCCATCAGTGAAGGGACTGAAAAACTGTTTTTT
TRBJ2-2 | NA | TRBV6-5 | NA | CASRMGGNTGELFF | TGTGCCAGCAGAATGGGCGGGAACACCGGGGAGCTGTTTTTT
TRBJ1-2 | few | TRBV28 | NA | CASSQGPSNYGYTF | TGTGCCAGCAGTCAGGGACCGTCAAACTATGGCTACACCTTC
TRBJ1-1 | many | TRBV28 | NA | CASNLGAPTEAFF | TGTGCCAGCAACCTGGGGGCGCCCACTGAAGCTTTCTTT
TRBJ2-3 | few | TRBV6-6 | NA | CASQLPSVDTQYF | TGTGCCAGTCAGCTTCCTAGCGTGGATACGCAGTATTTT
TRBJ2-4 | few | TRBV4-1 | NA | CASSQEGDLADIQYF | TGCGCCAGCAGCCAAGAGGGGGATTTAGCAGACATTCAGTACTTC
TRBJ1-6 | few | TRBV4-1 | NA | CASSQPRGTHNSPLHF | TGCGCCAGCAGCCAGCCCCGGGGGACCCATAATTCACCCCTCCACTTT
TRBJ2-2 | NA | TRBV7-2 | TRBD1 | CASSHGTGGYGGELFF | TGTGCCAGCAGCCACGGGACAGGGGGCTACGGCGGGGAGCTGTTTTTT
TRBJ2-5 | NA | TRBV3-1 | TRBD1 | CASSLRQGQETQYF | TGTGCCAGCAGCCTGCGACAGGGCCAAGAGACCCAGTACTTC
TRBJ2-1 | NA | TRBV29-1 | NA | CSSRDSYNEQFF | TGCAGCTCGAGGGACTCCTACAATGAGCAGTTCTTC
TRBJ2-1 | NA | TRBV15 | TRBD2 | CATSLTSGNYNEQFF | TGTGCCACCAGCCTGACTAGCGGGAACTACAATGAGCAGTTCTTC
TRBJ1-5 | many | TRBV12-3/TRBV12-4 | TRBD1 | CASSWVWDRRVSNQPQHF | TGTGCCAGCAGCTGGGTATGGGACAGAAGGGTCAGCAATCAGCCCCAGCATTTT
TRBJ2-4 | many | TRBV28 | NA | CASTPSEGAGAKNIQYF | TGTGCCAGCACCCCCTCGGAAGGGGCCGGGGCCAAAAACATTCAGTACTTC
TRBJ2-1 | many | TRBV29-1 | NA | CSVVRVYNEQFF | TGCAGCGTTGTTAGAGTCTACAATGAGCAGTTCTTC
TRBJ2-3 | few | TRBV29-1 | NA | CSVVQGTDTQYF | TGCAGCGTTGTTCAGGGCACAGATACGCAGTATTTT
TRBJ2-1 | NA | TRBV20-1 | TRBD2 | CSASRTSGLLSYNEQFF | TGCAGTGCTAGTAGGACTAGCGGGCTCCTTTCCTACAATGAGCAGTTCTTC